This is a list of T cell receptor beta chains from one sample in a study of CD8+ T cells in alopecia areata. Measured with immunoSEQ multiplex PCR; TCRdb has only the in-frame clones, and not every one. Of under 150,000 clones listed, roughly four fifths are singletons. The sequencing used CD8+ T cells sorted from blood, collected at week 4, from a patient treated with tofacitinib. These receptors came from a human donor with alopecia areata. The CDR3 runs from the conserved cysteine through the conserved F or W. A D gene is named only where the DNA matches it firmly. Expanded clones are given a class, and other clones once, few, many or no size at all.

D gene	clone size	V gene	J gene	CDR3 protein	CDR3 DNA
TRBD1	few	TRBV19	TRBJ2-1	CASSMAGGNYNEQFF	TGTGCCAGTAGTATGGCAGGGGGAAACTACAATGAGCAGTTCTTC
NA	NA	TRBV28	TRBJ1-4	CASLAGEHEKLFF	TGTGCCAGCTTAGCCGGGGAGCATGAAAAACTGTTTTTT
NA	NA	TRBV7-8	TRBJ2-2	CASSDRQGTHTGELFF	TGTGCCAGCTCCGACAGGCAGGGAACGCACACCGGGGAGCTGTTTTTT
NA	few	TRBV5-6	TRBJ2-7	CASSLAQGYEQYF	TGTGCCAGCAGCTTGGCACAGGGCTACGAGCAGTACTTC
NA	NA	TRBV7-2	TRBJ2-5	CASSLYFETQYF	TGTGCCAGCAGCTTATACTTCGAGACCCAGTACTTC
TRBD1	NA	TRBV7-2	TRBJ1-1	CASSPQGVNTEAFF	TGTGCCAGCAGCCCACAGGGGGTGAACACTGAAGCTTTCTTT
NA	once	TRBV5-4	TRBJ1-6	CASSFQGNSPLHF	TGTGCCAGCAGCTTTCAGGGGAATTCACCCCTCCACTTT
TRBD1	NA	TRBV29-1	TRBJ1-1	CSAAGTANTEAFF	TGCAGCGCTGCAGGGACAGCGAACACTGAAGCTTTCTTT
NA	NA	TRBV13	TRBJ2-7	CASSSGLAISYEQYF	TGTGCCAGCAGCTCCGGACTCGCCATCTCCTACGAGCAGTACTTC
TRBD1	NA	TRBV19	TRBJ2-7	CASSAGTGRWLDF	TGTGCCAGTAGTGCGGGGACAGGGCGTTGGTTGGACTTC
NA	NA	TRBV27	TRBJ1-1	CASSFGGLTEAFF	TGTGCCAGCAGTTTTGGGGGTCTCACTGAAGCTTTCTTT
TRBD1	NA	TRBV7-8	TRBJ2-3	CASSFGQGGDTQYF	TGTGCCAGCAGCTTCGGACAGGGGGGAGATACGCAGTATTTT
TRBD1	NA	TRBV13	TRBJ2-7	CASSFNRGPSYEQYF	TGTGCCAGCAGCTTTAACAGGGGCCCCTCCTACGAGCAGTACTTC
NA	NA	TRBV7-2	TRBJ1-1	CASSLGTGQKNTEAFF	TGTGCCAGCAGCTTAGGAACTGGACAGAAGAACACTGAAGCTTTCTTT
NA	NA	TRBV5-6	TRBJ2-7	CASSPGARGAYEQYF	TGTGCCAGCAGCCCGGGGGCCAGGGGCGCCTACGAGCAGTACTTC
TRBD1	NA	TRBV19	TRBJ1-3	CASSPGTGDTIYF	TGTGCCAGTAGTCCCGGGACAGGGGACACCATATATTTT
TRBD1	NA	TRBV7-2	TRBJ2-5	CASSILKDRSWETQYF	TGTGCCAGCAGCATATTAAAGGACAGGTCGTGGGAGACCCAGTACTTC
NA	NA	TRBV4-1	TRBJ2-5	CASSQDLGEETQYF	TGCGCCAGCAGCCAAGATTTAGGGGAAGAGACCCAGTACTTC
NA	NA	TRBV7-6	TRBJ1-5	CASSWVGGQPQHF	TGTGCCAGCAGCTGGGTGGGGGGCCAGCCCCAGCATTTT
NA	many	TRBV7-9	TRBJ1-1	CAGEILGYTEAFF	TGTGCCGGGGAGATATTGGGTTACACTGAAGCTTTCTTT
TRBD1	NA	TRBV10-3	TRBJ1-2	CAISESIRDRGSSYGYTF	TGTGCCATCAGTGAGTCGATTAGGGACAGGGGGAGTTCCTATGGCTACACCTTC
NA	few	TRBV25-1	TRBJ2-7	CASSTGSLRYF	TGTGCCAGCAGTACCGGCAGCCTTCGGTACTTC
NA	NA	TRBV7-3	TRBJ2-3	CASSSLGARTDTQYF	TGTGCCAGCAGCTCCCTGGGGGCCAGGACAGATACGCAGTATTTT
TRBD1	NA	TRBV7-9	TRBJ2-4	CASSSGTVALAKNIQYF	TGTGCCAGCAGCTCCGGGACAGTTGCTCTAGCCAAAAACATTCAGTACTTC
TRBD1	NA	TRBV4-1	TRBJ2-7	CASSQVAAGTASYEQYF	TGCGCCAGCAGCCAAGTCGCGGCCGGGACAGCTTCCTACGAGCAGTACTTC
NA	NA	TRBV4-3	TRBJ2-3	CASSQDPVTFNTQYF	TGCGCCAGCAGCCAAGATCCCGTTACATTTAATACGCAGTATTTT
TRBD2	NA	TRBV13	TRBJ2-6	CASSLGVAGGPDGANVLTF	TGTGCCAGCAGCTTAGGCGTAGCGGGGGGGCCGGATGGGGCCAACGTCCTGACTTTC